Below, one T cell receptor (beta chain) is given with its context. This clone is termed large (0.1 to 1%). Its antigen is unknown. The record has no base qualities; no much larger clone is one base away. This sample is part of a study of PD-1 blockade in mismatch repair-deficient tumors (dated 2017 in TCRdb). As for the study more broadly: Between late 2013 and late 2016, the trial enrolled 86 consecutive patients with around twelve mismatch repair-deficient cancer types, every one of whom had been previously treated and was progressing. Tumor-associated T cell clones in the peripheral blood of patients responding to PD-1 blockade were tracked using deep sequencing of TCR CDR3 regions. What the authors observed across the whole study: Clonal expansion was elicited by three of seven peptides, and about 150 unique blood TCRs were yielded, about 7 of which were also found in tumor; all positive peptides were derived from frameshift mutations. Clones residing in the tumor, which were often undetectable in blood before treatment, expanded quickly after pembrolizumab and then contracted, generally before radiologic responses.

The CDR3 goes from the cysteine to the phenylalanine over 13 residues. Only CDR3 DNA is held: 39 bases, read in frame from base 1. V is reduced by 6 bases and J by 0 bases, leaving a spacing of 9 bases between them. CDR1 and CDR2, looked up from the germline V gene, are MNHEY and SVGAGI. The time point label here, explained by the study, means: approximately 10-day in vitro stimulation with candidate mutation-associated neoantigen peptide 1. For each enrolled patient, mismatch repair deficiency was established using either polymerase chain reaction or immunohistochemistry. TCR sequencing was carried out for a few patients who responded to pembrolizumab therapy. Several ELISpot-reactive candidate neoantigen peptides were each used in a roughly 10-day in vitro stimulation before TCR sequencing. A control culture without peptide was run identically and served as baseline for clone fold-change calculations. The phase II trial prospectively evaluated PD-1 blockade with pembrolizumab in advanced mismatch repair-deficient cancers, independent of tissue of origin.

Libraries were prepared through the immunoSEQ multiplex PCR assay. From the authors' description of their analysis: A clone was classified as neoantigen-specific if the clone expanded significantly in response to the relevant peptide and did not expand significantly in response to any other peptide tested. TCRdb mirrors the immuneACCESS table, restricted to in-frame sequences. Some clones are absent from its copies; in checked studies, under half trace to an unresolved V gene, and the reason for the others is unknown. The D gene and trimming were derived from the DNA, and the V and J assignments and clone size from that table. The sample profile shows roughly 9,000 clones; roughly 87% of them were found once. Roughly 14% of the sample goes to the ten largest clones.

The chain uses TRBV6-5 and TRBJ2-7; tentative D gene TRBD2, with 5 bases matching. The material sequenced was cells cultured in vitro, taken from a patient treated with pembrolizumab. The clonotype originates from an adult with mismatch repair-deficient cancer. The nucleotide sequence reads TGTGCCAGCAGACACCGGGACTCCTACGAGCAGTACTTC. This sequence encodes CASRHRDSYEQYF.